This T cell receptor (beta chain) came from a study of cytomegalovirus exposure and HLA in healthy donors. Study-level results: Common viral pathogens (according to a later analysis) appeared linked to several of the most significant clusters.

With respect to this clone: Its specificity is unknown.

The PCR contained 60 Vbeta and 13 Jbeta primers. Assay used: immunoSEQ multiplex PCR; TCRdb lists only in-frame clones, some missing. The repertoire has about 150,000 clones, approximately 69% of them found once; the top ten carry 2% to 2.5%. Germline CDR1 is SGHTS and CDR2 is YDEGEE. This CDR3 comprises 15 residues. Trimming cost V 4 bases and J 2 bases; bases outside gene matches: 4. This receptor was taken from a young man in good health and CMV-seronegative. The sample comprised PBMCs. The gene calls are TRBV5-8 and TRBJ1-2, with 11 bases identical to TRBD1. CDR3 sequence reads: CASSQRTGGNYGYTF. The CDR3 region has the DNA TGTGCCAGCAGCCAGAGGACAGGGGGCAACTATGGCTACACCTTC.